This T cell receptor (beta chain) was sequenced for a study of CD8 T cells in ankylosing spondylitis. Study-wide results and limits: Some of these motif variants have turned up before, in reports on reactive arthritis synovial fluid and blood. Peripheral blood held disease-linked clones only at relatively low frequency, and these were CD8+.

Making use of molecular barcodes, quantitative 5'-RACE generated TCR beta libraries. TCRdb recomputed calls from the 5' RACE reads with MiXCR, one row per CDR3 protein. The table lists 300,000 to 350,000 distinct CDR3 sequences, 14% to 15% of them singletons. This CDR3 contains 15 residues. From germline, CDR1 is ENHRY and CDR2 SYGVKD. V lost 7 bases to trimming and J lost 4 bases, with 18 bases between them. A word on this clonotype: Its antigen is undetermined.

The TCR was taken from a male donor with ankylosing spondylitis or in good health (not recorded which). Sequenced: blood, either unsorted or a sorted T cell fraction (not recorded which). V gene TRBV10-3 combines with J gene TRBJ2-3, with D perhaps matching TRBD1 (6 bases). CDR3 protein: CAITPQGRSPDTQYF. The CDR3 nucleotides read TGTGCCATCACTCCCCAGGGGAGAAGCCCAGATACGCAGTATTTT.